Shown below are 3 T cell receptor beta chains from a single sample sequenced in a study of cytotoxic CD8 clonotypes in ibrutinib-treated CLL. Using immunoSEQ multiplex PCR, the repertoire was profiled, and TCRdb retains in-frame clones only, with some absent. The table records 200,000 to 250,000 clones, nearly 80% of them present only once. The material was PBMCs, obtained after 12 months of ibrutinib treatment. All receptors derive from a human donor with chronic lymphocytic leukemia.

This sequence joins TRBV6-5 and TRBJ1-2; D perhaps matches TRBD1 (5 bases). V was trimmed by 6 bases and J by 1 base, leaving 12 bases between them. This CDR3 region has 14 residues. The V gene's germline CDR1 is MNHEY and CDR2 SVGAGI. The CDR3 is CASSQQAGNYGYTF. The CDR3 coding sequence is TGTGCCAGCAGCCAACAGGCGGGTAACTATGGCTACACCTTC.

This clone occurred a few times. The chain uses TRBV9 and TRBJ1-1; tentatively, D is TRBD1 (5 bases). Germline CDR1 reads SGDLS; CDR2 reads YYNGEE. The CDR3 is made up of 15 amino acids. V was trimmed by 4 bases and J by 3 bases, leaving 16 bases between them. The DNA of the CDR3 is TGTGCCAGCAGCTTTGACAAAGGGACTTACACTGAAGCTTTCTTT. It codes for CASSFDKGTYTEAFF.

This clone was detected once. The DNA of the CDR3 is TGTGCCAGCAGCTTAGAACAGGGCCCCATCTCCTACAATGAGCAGTTCTTC. Its translation: CASSLEQGPISYNEQFF. The V call is TRBV7-9, the J call TRBJ2-1; D might be TRBD1 (6 bases). Germline lookup yields CDR1 SEHNR and CDR2 FQNEAQ (reference sequence). The CDR3 sequence is 17 residues long. Trimming removed 1 base from V and 0 bases from J, with 13 bases in between.